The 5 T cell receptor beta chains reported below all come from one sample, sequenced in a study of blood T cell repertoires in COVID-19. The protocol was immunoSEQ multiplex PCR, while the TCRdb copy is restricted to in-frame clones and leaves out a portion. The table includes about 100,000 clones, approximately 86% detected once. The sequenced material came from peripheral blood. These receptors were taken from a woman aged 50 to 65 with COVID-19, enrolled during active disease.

CDR3 DNA sequence: TGTGCCTGGAGTATACTAGAACGAGAGACCCAGTACTTC. Protein: CAWSILERETQYF. The V call is TRBV30, the J call TRBJ2-5; possible D gene TRBD2, 5 bases. CDR3 length: 13 residues. Trimming took off 2 bases at V and 4 bases at J, with 11 bases between the two ends. Germline CDR1 GTSNPN, CDR2 SVGIG (reference sequence).

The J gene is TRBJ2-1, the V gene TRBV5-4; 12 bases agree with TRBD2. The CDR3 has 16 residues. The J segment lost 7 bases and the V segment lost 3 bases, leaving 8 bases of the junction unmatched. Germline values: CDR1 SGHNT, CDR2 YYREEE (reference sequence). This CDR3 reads CASSSPGLAGGNEQFF. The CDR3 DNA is TGTGCCAGCAGCTCCCCAGGGCTAGCGGGGGGGAATGAGCAGTTCTTC.

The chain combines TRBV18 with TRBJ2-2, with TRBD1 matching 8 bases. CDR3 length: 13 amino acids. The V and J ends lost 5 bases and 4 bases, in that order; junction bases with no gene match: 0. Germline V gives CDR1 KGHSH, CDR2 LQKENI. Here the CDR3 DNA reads TGTGCCAGCTCAGGACAGGGCACCGGGGAGCTGTTTTTT. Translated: CASSGQGTGELFF.

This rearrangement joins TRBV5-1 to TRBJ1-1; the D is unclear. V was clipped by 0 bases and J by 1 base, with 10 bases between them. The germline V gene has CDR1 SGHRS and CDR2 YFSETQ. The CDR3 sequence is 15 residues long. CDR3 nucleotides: TGCGCCAGCAGCTTGGCAGGTTCGCCGAACACTGAAGCTTTCTTT. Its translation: CASSLAGSPNTEAFF.

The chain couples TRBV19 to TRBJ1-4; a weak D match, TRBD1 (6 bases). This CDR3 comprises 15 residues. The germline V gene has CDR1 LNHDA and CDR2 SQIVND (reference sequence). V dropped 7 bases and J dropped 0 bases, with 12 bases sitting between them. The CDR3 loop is CASTQGPSTNEKLFF. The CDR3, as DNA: TGTGCCAGTACGCAGGGGCCCTCAACTAATGAAAAACTGTTTTTT.